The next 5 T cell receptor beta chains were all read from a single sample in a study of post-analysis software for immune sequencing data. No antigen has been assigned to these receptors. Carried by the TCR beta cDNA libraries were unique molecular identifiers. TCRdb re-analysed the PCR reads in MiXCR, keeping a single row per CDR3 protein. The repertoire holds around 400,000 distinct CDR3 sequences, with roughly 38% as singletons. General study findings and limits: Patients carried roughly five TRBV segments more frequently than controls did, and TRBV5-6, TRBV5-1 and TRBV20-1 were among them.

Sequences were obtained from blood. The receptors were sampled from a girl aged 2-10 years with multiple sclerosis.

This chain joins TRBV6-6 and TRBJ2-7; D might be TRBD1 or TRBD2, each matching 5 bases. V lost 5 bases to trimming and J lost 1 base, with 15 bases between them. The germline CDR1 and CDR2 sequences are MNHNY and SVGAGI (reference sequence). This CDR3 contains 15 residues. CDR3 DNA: TGTGCCAGCAGTACCCCCGGGACCACATCCTACGAGCAGTACTTC. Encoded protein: CASSTPGTTSYEQYF.

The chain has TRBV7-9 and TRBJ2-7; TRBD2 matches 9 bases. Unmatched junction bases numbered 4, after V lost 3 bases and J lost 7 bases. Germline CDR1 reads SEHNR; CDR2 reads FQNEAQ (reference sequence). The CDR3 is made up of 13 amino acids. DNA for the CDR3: TGTGCCAGCAGCTTCGACGGACTAGCGGAGCAGTACTTC. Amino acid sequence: CASSFDGLAEQYF.

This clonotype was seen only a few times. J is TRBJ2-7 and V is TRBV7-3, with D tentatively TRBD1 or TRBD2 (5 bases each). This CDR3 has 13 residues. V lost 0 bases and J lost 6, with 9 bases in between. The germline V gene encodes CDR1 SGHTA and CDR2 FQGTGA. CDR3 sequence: CASSLTTGTEQYF. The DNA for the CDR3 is TGTGCCAGCAGCTTAACGACGGGGACCGAGCAGTACTTC.

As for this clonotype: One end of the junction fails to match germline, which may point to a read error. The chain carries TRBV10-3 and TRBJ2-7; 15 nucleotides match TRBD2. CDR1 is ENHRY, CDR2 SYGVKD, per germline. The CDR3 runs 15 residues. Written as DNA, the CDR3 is TGTGCCACCAGTGCAGGGACTAGCGGGAGGTTGGAGCAGTACTTC. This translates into CATSAGTSGRLEQYF.

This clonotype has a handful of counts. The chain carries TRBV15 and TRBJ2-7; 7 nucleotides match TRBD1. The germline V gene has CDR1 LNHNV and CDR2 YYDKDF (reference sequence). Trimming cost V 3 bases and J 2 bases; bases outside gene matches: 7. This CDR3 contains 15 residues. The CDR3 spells CATSRVQGTPYEQYF. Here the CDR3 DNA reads TGTGCCACCAGCAGGGTACAGGGGACCCCCTACGAGCAGTACTTC.